Below are 32 T cell receptor beta chains sequenced from a single sample in a study of beta chain features in type 1 diabetes. Findings of the study overall: Shorter TCRB CDR3s, moderately but significantly so, were found in Type 1 diabetes patients in all four CD4+ subsets.

These receptors' targets are unknown. Reverse transcription of all isolated RNA meant that expressed TCRB transcripts were sequenced. Sequenced by immunoSEQ multiplex PCR; TCRdb stores in-frame clones only, minus some. The data hold 300,000 to 350,000 clones, with about 13% observed a single time. Sequencing was performed on naive CD4+ T cells from blood. The receptors were gathered from a woman younger than 30 with type 1 diabetes.

This clone has just a few counts. This sequence joins TRBV5-1 and TRBJ2-3, with a possible D match to TRBD1 (6 bases). In germline, CDR1 is SGHRS, CDR2 YFSETQ. The CDR3 runs 16 residues. Trimming took 2 bases from V and 4 from J, leaving 17 bases between them. The CDR3 bases are TGCGCCAGCAGCTTAAACGGGGACACCGGCTCAGATACGCAGTATTTT. It translates to CASSLNGDTGSDTQYF. The full variable domain, completed using reference TRBV5-1 and TRBJ2-3, is KAGVTQTPRYLIKTRGQQVTLSCSPISGHRSVSWYQQTPGQGLQFLFEYFSETQRNKGNFPGRFSGRQFSNSRSEMNVSTLELGDSALYLCASSLNGDTGSDTQYFGPGTRLTVL.

This clone has a handful of counts. The rearrangement links TRBV6-6 to TRBJ1-2; 9 positions match TRBD1. Germline lookup yields CDR1 MNHNY and CDR2 SVGAGI (reference sequence). Unmatched junction bases numbered 6, after V lost 5 bases and J lost 8 bases. The CDR3 consists of 13 residues. The CDR3 DNA follows: TGTGCCAGCAGTCCGAGGGACAGGGACGGCTACACCTTC. This gives the protein CASSPRDRDGYTF.

In its sample, this clone was seen a few times. V usage is TRBV15 and J usage is TRBJ1-2; possibly TRBD1 for D (5 bases). The CDR3 loop spans 16 amino acids. The germline V gene encodes CDR1 LNHNV and CDR2 YYDKDF (reference sequence). Between the trimmed V and J ends, which lost 0 bases and 5 bases, there was a span of 16 bases. CDR3 loop: CATSRDAPRGLYGYTF. DNA for the CDR3: TGTGCCACCAGCAGAGATGCCCCCCGGGGACTTTATGGCTACACCTTC.

This clone showed up many times. The rearrangement uses TRBV7-9 and TRBJ2-1; TRBD2 matches 14 bases. Germline-derived CDR1 and CDR2 are SEHNR and FQNEAQ (reference sequence). Losses at the gene ends were 5 bases for V and 4 bases for J; bases not matched to a gene: 4. The CDR3 runs 16 residues. CDR3 amino acids: CASSQRLAGGYNEQFF. CDR3 bases: TGTGCCAGCAGCCAACGACTAGCGGGAGGGTACAATGAGCAGTTCTTC.

The chain combines TRBV4-1 with TRBJ2-1, with 9 bases identical to TRBD1. Losses at the gene ends were 3 bases for V and 5 bases for J; bases not matched to a gene: 23. CDR3 length: 21 amino acids. Germline V gene data show CDR1 as MGHRA and CDR2 as YSYEKL. The CDR3 bases are TGCGCCAGCAGCCATCACATTGGACAGGGGTTGAGACTAGCCATAAACAATGAGCAGTTCTTC. The encoded protein is CASSHHIGQGLRLAINNEQFF.

In this sample, this clone turned up a few times. CDR3 in amino acids: CIPKGDGYTF. The CDR3 nucleotides are TGCATACCGAAGGGGGATGGCTACACCTTC. The chain links TRBV20-1 to TRBJ1-2; TRBD1 is a possible D gene (6 bases). Looked up from germline, CDR1 is DFQATT and CDR2 is SNEGSKA (reference sequence). This CDR3 is built from 10 residues.

The rearrangement uses TRBV7-9 and TRBJ2-2; 7 positions match TRBD1. Trimming took 4 bases from V and 0 from J; bases not matched to a gene: 8. Germline V lookup: CDR1 SEHNR, CDR2 FQNEAQ (reference sequence). This CDR3 is 17 amino acids long. The CDR3 protein is CASSSKGQLANTGELFF. The CDR3 DNA sequence: TGTGCCAGCAGCTCAAAGGGACAGCTCGCGAACACCGGGGAGCTGTTTTTT.

This clone has a handful of counts. The genes are TRBV7-9 and TRBJ1-5; 8 nucleotides agree with TRBD1. Germline loops: CDR1 SEHNR, CDR2 FQNEAQ (reference sequence). The junction had 6 bases not matched to a gene; V was cut back by 3 bases and J by 2 bases. The CDR3 loop spans 16 amino acids. DNA for the CDR3: TGTGCCAGCAGCTTCTCAGGGGGCTCAGGCAATCAGCCCCAGCATTTT. Translating gives CASSFSGGSGNQPQHF.

Only a few counts were recorded for this clone. The chain recombines TRBV7-2 with TRBJ2-1; no firm D call. The V and J ends lost 7 bases and 4 bases respectively, with 5 bases between them. CDR3 length equals 11 residues. Germline V CDR1 and CDR2: SGHTA, FQGNSA. This CDR3 is CASTQYNEQFF. DNA for the CDR3: TGTGCCAGCACCCAGTACAATGAGCAGTTCTTC.

This clone was recorded only once. V usage is TRBV5-4 and J usage is TRBJ2-3; tentatively, D is TRBD2 (6 bases). The CDR3 covers 15 residues. Germline V gene sequence: CDR1 SGHNT, CDR2 YYREEE (reference sequence). V gave up 2 bases and J gave up 1 base, with 11 bases separating them. In nucleotides, the CDR3 is TGTGCCAGCAGCTTATCAACTAGCCGCACAGATACGCAGTATTTT. Its protein product is CASSLSTSRTDTQYF. The complete variable domain, with remaining parts taken from reference TRBV5-4 and TRBJ2-3, reads ETGVTQSPTHLIKTRGQQVTLRCSSQSGHNTVSWYQQALGQGPQFIFQYYREEENGRGNFPPRFSGLQFPNYSSELNVNALELDDSALYLCASSLSTSRTDTQYFGPGTRLTVL.

V usage is TRBV4-1 and J usage is TRBJ1-2, with TRBD1 matching over 9 bases. Germline CDR1 is MGHRA and CDR2 is YSYEKL. The V gene end was trimmed by 1 base and the J gene end by 5 bases; junction bases not matched to a gene: 8. This CDR3 is built from 16 residues. Written as DNA, the CDR3 is TGCGCCAGCAGCCAAGCGGGACAGGGTTTAGGGTATGGCTACACCTTC. Protein product: CASSQAGQGLGYGYTF.

V is TRBV18 and J is TRBJ2-1, with TRBD1 identical over 8 bases. Germline CDR1 and CDR2: KGHSH and LQKENI. This CDR3 comprises 14 residues. V lost 1 base to trimming and J lost 5 bases; unmatched junction nucleotides: 1. DNA for the CDR3: TGTGCCAGCTCACCACTGACAGGGGACAATGAGCAGTTCTTC. Translation: CASSPLTGDNEQFF.

This CDR3 is CASSLPSRLAGVRESNEQFF. As DNA, the CDR3 is TGCGCCAGCAGCTTGCCAAGTCGGTTAGCGGGAGTGCGGGAGTCGAATGAGCAGTTCTTC. The V and J genes are TRBV5-1 and TRBJ2-1; 9 bases match TRBD2. With V trimmed by 1 base and J by 7 bases, 21 bases remained unmatched. The CDR3 covers 20 residues. Germline V CDR1 and CDR2: SGHRS, YFSETQ. Full variable domain (remainder filled in from reference TRBV5-1 and TRBJ2-1): KAGVTQTPRYLIKTRGQQVTLSCSPISGHRSVSWYQQTPGQGLQFLFEYFSETQRNKGNFPGRFSGRQFSNSRSEMNVSTLELGDSALYLCASSLPSRLAGVRESNEQFFGPGTRLTVL.

This clone was seen more than once but under ten times. This CDR3 is also generated by other DNA sequences in the sample. The CDR3 region is CSVQGRMNTEAFF. The CDR3 bases are TGCAGCGTCCAGGGTCGCATGAACACTGAAGCTTTCTTT. The rearrangement uses TRBV29-1 and TRBJ1-1; tentative D call: TRBD1 (5 bases). This CDR3 is built from 13 residues. V gave up 6 bases and J gave up 0 bases, with 11 bases separating them. From germline, CDR1 is SQVTM and CDR2 ANQGSEA.

This clone was detected a few times. This CDR3 reads CAWSQTGDTEAFF. The CDR3 DNA reads TGTGCCTGGAGTCAAACAGGGGACACTGAAGCTTTCTTT. The genes are TRBV30 and TRBJ1-1; 7 positions match TRBD1. Germline V CDR1 and CDR2: GTSNPN, SVGIG (reference sequence). The CDR3 spans 13 residues. The junction had 3 bases not matched to a gene; V was cut back by 2 bases and J by 3 bases.

In this sample, this clone turned up a few times. This chain uses TRBV28 with TRBJ1-5, with 9 bases identical to TRBD1. CDR1 and CDR2 (germline): MDHEN, SYDVKM. The CDR3 runs 15 residues. V lost 5 bases, J lost 5 bases, and 7 bases stayed unmatched. This CDR3 is CASSKSGTGYQPQHF. The CDR3 DNA reads TGTGCCAGCAGTAAATCCGGGACAGGGTATCAGCCCCAGCATTTT.

A few counts support this clone. The V and J genes are TRBV29-1 and TRBJ2-5; 15 bases agree with TRBD2. The J call may not be correct, given that the DNA end is closer to TRBJ2-7. The CDR3 totals 16 residues. Per the germline V gene, CDR1 is SQVTM and CDR2 is ANQGSEA. This chain's CDR3 is CSVSGLAGGLPYEQYF. CDR3 DNA: TGCAGCGTTTCTGGACTAGCGGGAGGGCTTCCCTACGAGCAGTACTTC.

This clone was picked up a small number of times. Here the CDR3 DNA reads TGTGCCAGCAGCCTAAAGGGGATACAGGGACCCGAAGGGAACTATGGCTACACCTTC. Protein sequence: CASSLKGIQGPEGNYGYTF. This chain links TRBV7-9 with TRBJ1-2, with D possibly being TRBD1 (6 bases). Germline CDR1 is SEHNR and CDR2 is FQNEAQ (reference sequence). V dropped 5 bases and J dropped 2 bases, with 27 bases sitting between them. The CDR3 totals 19 residues. Using reference TRBV7-9 and TRBJ1-2 for the parts outside the CDR3, the full variable domain is DTGVSQNPRHKITKRGQNVTFRCDPISEHNRLYWYRQTLGQGPEFLTYFQNEAQLEKSRLLSDRFSAERPKGSFSTLEIQRTEQGDSAMYLCASSLKGIQGPEGNYGYTFGSGTRLTVV.

This clone was detected only a few times. This chain joins TRBV7-9 and TRBJ2-7; D is uncertain. Germline assignment: CDR1 SEHNR and CDR2 FQNEAQ (reference sequence). Between the trimmed V and J ends, which lost 2 bases and 0 bases, there was a span of 11 bases. The CDR3 spans 15 residues. CDR3 sequence (DNA): TGTGCCAGCAGCTTATTCATTGGCAGCTCCTACGAGCAGTACTTC. It codes for CASSLFIGSSYEQYF.

V and J are TRBV19 and TRBJ1-5; TRBD1 agrees at 7 bases. CDR1 and CDR2 from the germline V gene are LNHDA and SQIVND (reference sequence). This CDR3 has 14 amino acids. After removal of 2 bases from V and 2 bases from J, the junction contained 0 bases not matched to a gene. CDR3 sequence: CASSIQGGNQPQHF. The CDR3 DNA reads as TGTGCCAGTAGTATACAGGGGGGCAATCAGCCCCAGCATTTT.

In regard to this clone: The germline gene is not matched at one end of the junction; a read error may be the cause. This chain uses TRBV5-1 with TRBJ1-2; a weak D match, TRBD1 (6 bases). The CDR3 is made up of 13 amino acids. Germline CDR1 SGHRS, CDR2 YFSETQ. The CDR3 is CASSLLTGSPVYF. CDR3 bases: TGCGCCAGCAGCTTGCTTACAGGGTCACCTGTTTACTTC.

This clone occurred a few times. The chain uses TRBV11-3 and TRBJ2-3; D remains ambiguous. Germline CDR1 is SGHNT and CDR2 is YENEEA. The CDR3 runs to 14 residues. V shed 5 bases and J shed 4 bases, with 13 bases lying between them. CDR3 loop: CASSPSFSSDTQYF. For the CDR3, the DNA is TGTGCCAGCAGCCCTTCTTTCAGTTCAGATACGCAGTATTTT.

The chain is built from TRBV28 and TRBJ1-5, with D maybe TRBD1 (5 bases). The V gene's germline CDR1 is MDHEN and CDR2 SYDVKM. CDR3 length equals 14 residues. With 5 bases removed from V and 5 bases from J, the gap between germline ends came to 13 bases. CDR3 sequence reads: CASSVPGGYQPQHF. In nucleotides, the CDR3 is TGTGCCAGCAGTGTCCCCGGGGGGTATCAGCCCCAGCATTTT.

The gene calls are TRBV21-1 and TRBJ2-7; TRBD1 is the table's D call, not checked against the DNA. TRBV21-1 is a pseudogene locus. CDR3 size: 14 residues. The CDR3 DNA reads as TGTGCCAGCAGCACCCCGGGACAGGTGTACGAGCAGTACGTC. This sequence encodes CASSTPGQVYEQYV.

CDR3 DNA: TGTGCCAGCAGCTCCTGGGACAGGGAGGATTCTGAAGCTTTCTTT. Amino acids: CASSSWDREDSEAFF. The chain carries TRBV7-9 and TRBJ1-1; the match to TRBD1 covers 9 bases. Looked up from germline, CDR1 is SEHNR and CDR2 is FQNEAQ (reference sequence). The CDR3 runs to 15 residues. With V trimmed by 4 bases and J by 6 bases, 9 bases remained unmatched.

V is TRBV2 and J is TRBJ1-5, with TRBD1 identical over 7 bases. The CDR3 spans 14 residues. Losses at the gene ends were 3 bases for V and 7 bases for J; bases not matched to a gene: 6. Germline-derived CDR1 and CDR2 are SNHLY and FYNNEI. CDR3 DNA: TGTGCCAGCAGTGATAGACAGGGAGGCCAGCCCCAGCATTTT. Its translation is CASSDRQGGQPQHF. Together with reference TRBV2 and TRBJ1-5, the CDR3 gives the full variable domain: EPEVTQTPSHQVTQMGQEVILRCVPISNHLYFYWYRQILGQKVEFLVSFYNNEISEKSEIFDDQFSVERPDGSNFTLKIRSTKLEDSAMYFCASSDRQGGQPQHFGDGTRLSIL.

The CDR3: CASSWEITSVHEQFF. CDR3 nucleotides: TGCGCCAGCAGCTGGGAGATTACTAGCGTCCATGAGCAGTTCTTC. The genes are TRBV5-1 and TRBJ2-1; 7 bases align to TRBD2. Germline CDR1 reads SGHRS; CDR2 reads YFSETQ. With 3 bases clipped from V and 8 bases from J, the junction kept 11 bases outside the gene matches. This CDR3 has 15 amino acids.

The chain employs TRBV7-2 and TRBJ2-3; 7 bases line up with TRBD1. Germline V gene sequence: CDR1 SGHTA, CDR2 FQGNSA. The CDR3 has 14 residues. Losses at the gene ends were 5 bases for V and 7 bases for J; bases not matched to a gene: 9. The CDR3 region has the DNA TGTGCCAGCAGCCTTCGACAGGGTACGAATACGCAGTATTTT. Protein product: CASSLRQGTNTQYF.

The CDR3 protein is CSVVTLPVAGGRGAEQYF. In DNA form, the CDR3 reads TGCAGCGTTGTTACGCTTCCGGTAGCGGGAGGGAGGGGTGCCGAGCAGTACTTC. The chain employs TRBV29-1 and TRBJ2-7; TRBD2 matches at 11 bases. This CDR3 comprises 18 residues. Looked up from germline, CDR1 is SQVTM and CDR2 is ANQGSEA. V lost 4 bases, J lost 6 bases, and 20 bases stayed unmatched.

This clone has only a few counts. The chain couples TRBV28 to TRBJ1-5, with D unresolved. From germline, CDR1 is MDHEN and CDR2 SYDVKM. Trimming left V 5 bases short and J 9 bases short, with 11 bases between. The CDR3 covers 12 residues. The CDR3 is CASSIILRPQHF. The CDR3, as DNA: TGTGCCAGCAGTATAATCTTGAGGCCCCAGCATTTT.

The rearrangement uses TRBV5-1 and TRBJ2-2; 8 positions match TRBD2. This CDR3 spans 15 amino acids. The V gene's germline CDR1 is SGHRS and CDR2 YFSETQ. Germline trimming cut 4 bases from V and 3 bases from J; bases unmatched to any gene: 5. The CDR3 loop is CASSPLAEDTGELFF. DNA for the CDR3: TGCGCCAGCAGCCCACTAGCGGAGGACACCGGGGAGCTGTTTTTT.

This clone has more than one count but fewer than ten. The V gene is TRBV5-1, the J gene TRBJ1-1; possibly TRBD1 for D (6 bases). The V gene lost 0 bases and the J gene lost 3 bases, with 15 bases spanning the gap. This CDR3 spans 16 amino acids. CDR1 SGHRS and CDR2 YFSETQ come from the germline V gene. The DNA of the CDR3 is TGCGCCAGCAGCTTGGCCTGGAGGGGGAGGGACACTGAAGCTTTCTTT. Its protein is CASSLAWRGRDTEAFF.